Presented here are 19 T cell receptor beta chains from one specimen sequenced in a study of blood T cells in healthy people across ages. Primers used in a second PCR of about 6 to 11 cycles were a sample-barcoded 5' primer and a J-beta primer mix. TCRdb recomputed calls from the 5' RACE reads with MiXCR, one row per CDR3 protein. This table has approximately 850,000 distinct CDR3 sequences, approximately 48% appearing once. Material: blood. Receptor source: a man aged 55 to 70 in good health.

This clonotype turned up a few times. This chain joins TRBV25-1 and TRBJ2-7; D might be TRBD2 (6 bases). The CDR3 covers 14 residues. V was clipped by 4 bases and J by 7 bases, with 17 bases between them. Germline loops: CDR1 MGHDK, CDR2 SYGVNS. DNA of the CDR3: TGTGCCAGCAGTGGTGGGACTTCTACGGGGGAGCAGTACTTC. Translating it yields CASSGGTSTGEQYF.

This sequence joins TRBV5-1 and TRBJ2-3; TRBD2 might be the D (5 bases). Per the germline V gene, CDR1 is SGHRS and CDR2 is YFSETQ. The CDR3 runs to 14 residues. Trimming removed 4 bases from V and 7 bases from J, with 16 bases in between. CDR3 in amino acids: CASSIDPGSNTQYF. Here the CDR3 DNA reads TGCGCCAGCAGCATTGATCCGGGATCGAATACGCAGTATTTT.

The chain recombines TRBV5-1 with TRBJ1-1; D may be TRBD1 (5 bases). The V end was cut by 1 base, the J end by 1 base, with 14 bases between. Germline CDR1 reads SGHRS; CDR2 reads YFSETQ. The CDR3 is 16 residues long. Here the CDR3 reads CASSLLGRRGNTEAFF. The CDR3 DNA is TGCGCCAGCAGCTTGTTGGGACGTCGGGGGAACACTGAAGCTTTCTTT.

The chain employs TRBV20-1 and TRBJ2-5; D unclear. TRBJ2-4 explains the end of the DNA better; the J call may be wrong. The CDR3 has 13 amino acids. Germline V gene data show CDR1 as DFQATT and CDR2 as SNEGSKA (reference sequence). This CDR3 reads CSAGRNQKGIQYF. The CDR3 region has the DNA TGCAGTGCTGGAAGGAACCAAAAAGGCATTCAGTACTTC.

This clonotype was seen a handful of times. The CDR3 nucleotides read TGTGCCAGCAGTGAAGCGCTTCTAAGCCTAAGAACAAAGAAATTGAATGAGCAGTTCTTC. The encoded protein is CASSEALLSLRTKKLNEQFF. The gene calls are TRBV6-1 and TRBJ2-1; D gene unclear. The CDR3 spans 20 residues. CDR1 MNHNS and CDR2 SASEGT come from the germline V gene. The V gene lost 0 bases and the J gene lost 7 bases, with 28 bases spanning the gap.

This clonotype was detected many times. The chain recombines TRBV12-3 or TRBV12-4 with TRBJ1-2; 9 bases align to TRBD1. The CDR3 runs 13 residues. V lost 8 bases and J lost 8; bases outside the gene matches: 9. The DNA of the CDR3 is TGTGCCAGCGGCAAACAGGGGGCGGGCGGCTACACCTTC. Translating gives CASGKQGAGGYTF.

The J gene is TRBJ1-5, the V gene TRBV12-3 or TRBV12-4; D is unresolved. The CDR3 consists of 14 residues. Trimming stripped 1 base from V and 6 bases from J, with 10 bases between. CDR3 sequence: CASSLGSGTQPQHF. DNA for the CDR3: TGTGCCAGCAGTTTAGGTTCGGGTACTCAGCCCCAGCATTTT.

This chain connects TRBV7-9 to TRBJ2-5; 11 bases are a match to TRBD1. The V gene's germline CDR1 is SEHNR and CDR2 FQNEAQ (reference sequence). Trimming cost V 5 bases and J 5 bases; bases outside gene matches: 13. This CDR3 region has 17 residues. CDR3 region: CASSPYQGQGVMETQYF. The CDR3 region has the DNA TGTGCCAGCAGCCCCTACCAGGGACAGGGGGTAATGGAGACCCAGTACTTC.

The CDR3 sequence is CASSLDSQGPNEQYF. The CDR3 region has the DNA TGTGCCAGCAGCTTGGACTCTCAGGGCCCCAACGAGCAGTACTTC. The chain recombines TRBV5-8 with TRBJ2-7; D is possibly TRBD1 (5 bases). CDR1 and CDR2 from the germline V gene are SGHTS and YDEGEE. CDR3 length: 15 amino acids. The V gene lost 0 bases and the J gene lost 5 bases, with 15 bases spanning the gap.

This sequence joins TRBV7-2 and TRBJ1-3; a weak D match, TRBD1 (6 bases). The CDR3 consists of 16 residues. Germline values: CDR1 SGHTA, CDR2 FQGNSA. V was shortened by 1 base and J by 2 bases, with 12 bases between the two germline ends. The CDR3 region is CASSLVETGTGNTIYF. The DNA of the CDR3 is TGTGCCAGCAGCTTAGTGGAAACAGGGACTGGAAACACCATATATTTT.

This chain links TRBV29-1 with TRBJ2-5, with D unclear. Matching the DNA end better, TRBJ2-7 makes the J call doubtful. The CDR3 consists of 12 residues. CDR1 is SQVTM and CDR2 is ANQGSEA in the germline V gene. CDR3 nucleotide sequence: TGCAGCGTTGGTATTGGCAGGAGCGAGCAGTACTTC. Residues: CSVGIGRSEQYF.

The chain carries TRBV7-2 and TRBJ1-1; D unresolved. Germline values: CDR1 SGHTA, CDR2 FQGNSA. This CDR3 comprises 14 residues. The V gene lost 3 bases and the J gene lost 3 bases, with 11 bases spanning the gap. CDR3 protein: CASSFGNWDTEAFF. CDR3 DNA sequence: TGTGCCAGCAGCTTTGGCAACTGGGACACTGAAGCTTTCTTT.

CDR3 nucleotides: TGCGCCAGCAGCCAACCCGACAGTACCTACGAGCAGTACTTC. It encodes CASSQPDSTYEQYF. The V gene is TRBV4-1, the J gene TRBJ2-7, with D perhaps TRBD1 (5 bases). This CDR3 is 14 amino acids long. The V gene's germline CDR1 is MGHRA and CDR2 YSYEKL. Trimming took off 2 bases at V and 2 bases at J, with 10 bases between the two ends.

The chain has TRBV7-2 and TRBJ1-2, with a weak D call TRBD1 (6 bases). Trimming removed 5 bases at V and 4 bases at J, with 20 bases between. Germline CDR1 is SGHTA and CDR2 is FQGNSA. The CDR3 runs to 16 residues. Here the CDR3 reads CASSLRGTGYAYGYTF. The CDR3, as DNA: TGTGCCAGCAGCCTAAGGGGTACAGGGTACGCCTATGGCTACACCTTC.

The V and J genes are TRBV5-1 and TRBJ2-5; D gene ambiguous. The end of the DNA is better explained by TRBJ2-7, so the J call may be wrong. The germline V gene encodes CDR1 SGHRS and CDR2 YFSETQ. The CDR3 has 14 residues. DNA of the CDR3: TGCGCCAGCAGCCAACAGAGTAGCCCCTACGAGCAGTACTTC. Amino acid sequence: CASSQQSSPYEQYF.

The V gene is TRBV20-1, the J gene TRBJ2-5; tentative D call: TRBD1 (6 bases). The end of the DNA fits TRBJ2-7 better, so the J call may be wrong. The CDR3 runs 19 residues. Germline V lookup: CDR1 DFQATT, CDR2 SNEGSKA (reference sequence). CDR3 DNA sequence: TGCAGTGCTAGAGATCCAGGGGACCCAGATCTGGGAGTTGTCTACGAGCAGTACTTC. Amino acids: CSARDPGDPDLGVVYEQYF.

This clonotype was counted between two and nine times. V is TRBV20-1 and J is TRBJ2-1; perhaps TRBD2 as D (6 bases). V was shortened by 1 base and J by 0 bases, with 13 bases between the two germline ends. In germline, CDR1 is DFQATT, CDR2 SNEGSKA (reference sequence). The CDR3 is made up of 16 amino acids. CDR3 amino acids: CSARVYGTGSYNEQFF. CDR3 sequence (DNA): TGCAGTGCTAGAGTCTACGGGACTGGCTCCTACAATGAGCAGTTCTTC.

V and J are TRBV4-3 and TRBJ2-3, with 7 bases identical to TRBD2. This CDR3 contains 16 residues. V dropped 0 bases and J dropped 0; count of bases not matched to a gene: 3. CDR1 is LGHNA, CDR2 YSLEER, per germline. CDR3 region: CASSQDSGRSTDTQYF. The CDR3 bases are TGCGCCAGCAGCCAAGACTCCGGGAGGAGCACAGATACGCAGTATTTT.

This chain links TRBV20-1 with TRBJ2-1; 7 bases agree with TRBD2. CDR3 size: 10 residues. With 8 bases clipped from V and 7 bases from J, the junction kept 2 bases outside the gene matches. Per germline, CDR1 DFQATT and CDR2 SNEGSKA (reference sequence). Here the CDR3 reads CSTRGNEQFF. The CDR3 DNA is TGCAGTACGCGGGGGAATGAGCAGTTCTTC.